This T cell receptor (beta chain) originates from a study of human T cells and chemical hapten exposure. The sample holds a few counts of this clonotype. Its antigen is unknown. Noted time point: patch test 1, 2 weeks after DPC sensitization. Stated treatment: therapeutic diphenylcyclopropenone sensitization with weekly scalp DPC. Germline CDR1 and CDR2: LGHDT and YNNKEL (reference sequence). The CDR3 is 16 residues long. V lost 1 base and J lost 4, with 13 bases in between. General study points: Compared to controls, expanded TCRs made significantly more large clusters of similar CDR3s. The number of TCRs above 1 in 1000 frequency did not change after DPC sensitization. PT1 expanded TCR numbers rose with patch test score.

MiXCR was run by TCRdb on the RACE reads, yielding one entry per CDR3 protein. The table records some 190,000 distinct CDR3 sequences, around 20% of them present only once. V and J are TRBV3-1 and TRBJ2-2; tentative D call: TRBD2 (5 bases). The source is a woman between 50 and 59 years old with alopecia areata. Some clones in this sample may be carry-over from other donors' samples. The starting material was whole blood, obtained in connection with sensitization to the hapten diphenylcyclopropenone (DPC). The CDR3 coding sequence is TGTGCCAGCAGCCAAGCCGCCCCCAGCGGCACCGGGGAGCTGTTTTTT. Its protein is CASSQAAPSGTGELFF.